Sequencing of this TCR beta chain was carried out in a study of identical twins. Study-level findings and limits: Insertions were fewer in abundant cord blood beta clonotypes, whereas memory repertoires showed none of this pattern. Out-of-frame alpha sequences common to twins were enriched for low generation probability.

This clonotype was recorded a few times. The antigen remains undetermined. Healthy Caucasians provided all donations. Germline V lookup: CDR1 DFQATT, CDR2 SNEGSKA (reference sequence). This CDR3 has 14 amino acids. Trimming took 3 bases from V and 2 from J, leaving 14 bases between them. TCRdb recomputed calls from the 5' RACE reads with MiXCR, one row per CDR3 protein. The data show about 890,000 distinct CDR3 sequences, roughly an eighth seen once. These same records also appear under a second study, on yellow fever vaccine responses in identical twins.

Source material: PBMCs. The sequence was collected from a woman aged 18-29 years in good health. The chain combines TRBV20-1 with TRBJ2-7; TRBD1 might be the D (6 bases). The CDR3 DNA reads TGCAGTGCTAGGTCGGCAGGGGAGCCCTACGAGCAGTACGTC. It encodes CSARSAGEPYEQYV.